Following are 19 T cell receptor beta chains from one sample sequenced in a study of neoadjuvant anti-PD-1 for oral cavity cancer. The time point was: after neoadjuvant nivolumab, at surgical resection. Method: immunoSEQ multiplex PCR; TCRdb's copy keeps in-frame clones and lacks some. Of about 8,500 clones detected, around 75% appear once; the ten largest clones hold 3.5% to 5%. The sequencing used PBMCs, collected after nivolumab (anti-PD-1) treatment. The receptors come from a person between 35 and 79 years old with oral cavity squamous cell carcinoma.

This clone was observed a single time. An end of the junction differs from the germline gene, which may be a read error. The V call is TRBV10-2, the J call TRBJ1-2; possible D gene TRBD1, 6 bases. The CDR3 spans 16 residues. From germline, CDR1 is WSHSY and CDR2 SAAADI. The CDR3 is CASSEFTGQGRGGYTF. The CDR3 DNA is TGCGCCAGCAGCGAGTTTACCGGGCAGGGGCGTGGAGGCTACACCTTC.

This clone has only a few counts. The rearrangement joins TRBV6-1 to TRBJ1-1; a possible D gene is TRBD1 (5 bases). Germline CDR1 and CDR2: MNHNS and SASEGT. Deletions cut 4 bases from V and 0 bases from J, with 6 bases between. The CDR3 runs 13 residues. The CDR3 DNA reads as TGTGCCAGCAGTGGACAGTTGAACACTGAAGCTTTCTTT. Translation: CASSGQLNTEAFF.

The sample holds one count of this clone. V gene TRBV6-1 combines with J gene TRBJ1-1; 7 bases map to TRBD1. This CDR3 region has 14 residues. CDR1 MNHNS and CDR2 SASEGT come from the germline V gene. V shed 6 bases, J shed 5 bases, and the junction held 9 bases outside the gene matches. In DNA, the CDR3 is TGTGCCAGCAGGACCCTGAGGGGGCGAACTGAAGCTTTCTTT. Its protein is CASRTLRGRTEAFF.

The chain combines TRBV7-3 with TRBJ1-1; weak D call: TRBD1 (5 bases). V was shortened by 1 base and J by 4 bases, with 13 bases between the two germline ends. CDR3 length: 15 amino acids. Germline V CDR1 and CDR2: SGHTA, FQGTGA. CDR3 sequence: CASSLMGSGGTEAFF. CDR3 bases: TGTGCCAGCAGCTTAATGGGCTCGGGGGGCACTGAAGCTTTCTTT.

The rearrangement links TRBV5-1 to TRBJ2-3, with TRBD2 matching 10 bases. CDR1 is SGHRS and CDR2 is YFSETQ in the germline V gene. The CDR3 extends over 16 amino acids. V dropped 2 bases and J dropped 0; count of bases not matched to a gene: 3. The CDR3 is CASSFLAGGSTDTQYF. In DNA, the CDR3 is TGCGCCAGCAGCTTTTTAGCGGGGGGAAGCACAGATACGCAGTATTTT.

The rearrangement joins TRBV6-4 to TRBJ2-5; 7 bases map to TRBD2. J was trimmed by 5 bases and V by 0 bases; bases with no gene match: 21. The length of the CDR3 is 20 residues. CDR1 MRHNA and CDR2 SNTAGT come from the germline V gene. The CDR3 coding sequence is TGTGCCAGCAGTGACTCGACTGGGGGAGGGAGGGTTCTTTCCTTCGAGACCCAGTACTTC. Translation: CASSDSTGGGRVLSFETQYF.

The chain's CDR3 is CAWSVRGLAVAKNIQYF. Written as DNA, the CDR3 is TGTGCCTGGAGTGTACGGGGGCTAGCGGTAGCCAAAAACATTCAGTACTTC. The gene calls are TRBV30 and TRBJ2-4; possibly TRBD2 for D (7 bases). V lost 0 bases to trimming and J lost 0 bases, with 15 bases between them. Germline lookup yields CDR1 GTSNPN and CDR2 SVGIG (reference sequence). There are 17 residues in the CDR3.

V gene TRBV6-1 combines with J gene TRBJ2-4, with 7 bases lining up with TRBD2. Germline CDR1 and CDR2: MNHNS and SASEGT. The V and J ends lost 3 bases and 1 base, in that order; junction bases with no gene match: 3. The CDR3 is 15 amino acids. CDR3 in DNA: TGTGCCAGCAGTGACGGGGGGAGGGCCAAAAACATTCAGTACTTC. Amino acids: CASSDGGRAKNIQYF.

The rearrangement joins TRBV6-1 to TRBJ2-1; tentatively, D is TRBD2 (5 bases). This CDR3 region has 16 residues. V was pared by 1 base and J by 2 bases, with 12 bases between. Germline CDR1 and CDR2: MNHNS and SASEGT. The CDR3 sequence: CASSEVSRVTYNEQFF. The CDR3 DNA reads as TGTGCCAGCAGTGAAGTCTCGCGGGTTACCTACAATGAGCAGTTCTTC.

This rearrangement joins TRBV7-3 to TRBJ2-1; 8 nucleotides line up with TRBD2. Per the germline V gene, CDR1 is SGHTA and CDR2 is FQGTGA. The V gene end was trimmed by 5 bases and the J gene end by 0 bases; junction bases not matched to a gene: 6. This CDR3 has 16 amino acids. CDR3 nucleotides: TGTGCCAGCAGCCCTATAGCGGGAACCTCCTACAATGAGCAGTTCTTC. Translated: CASSPIAGTSYNEQFF.

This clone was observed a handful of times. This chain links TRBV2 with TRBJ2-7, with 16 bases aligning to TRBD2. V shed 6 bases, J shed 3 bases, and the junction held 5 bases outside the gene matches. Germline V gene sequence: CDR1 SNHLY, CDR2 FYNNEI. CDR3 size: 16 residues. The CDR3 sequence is CASRAGLAGGHYEQYF. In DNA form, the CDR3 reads TGTGCCAGCAGGGCGGGACTAGCGGGAGGGCACTACGAGCAGTACTTC.

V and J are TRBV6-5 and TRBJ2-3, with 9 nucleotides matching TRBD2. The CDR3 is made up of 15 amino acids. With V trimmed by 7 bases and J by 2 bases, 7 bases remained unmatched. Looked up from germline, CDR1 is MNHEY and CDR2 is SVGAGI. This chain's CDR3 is CASTLAGALTDTQYF. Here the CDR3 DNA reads TGTGCCAGCACCTTAGCGGGGGCCCTCACAGATACGCAGTATTTT.

As DNA, the CDR3 is TGTGCCAGCAGCTCAGGGACCATCGGGCCGTACTTC. Amino acid sequence: CASSSGTIGPYF. V gene TRBV7-3 combines with J gene TRBJ2-7; D might be TRBD1 or TRBD2, each matching 5 bases. The CDR3 has 12 amino acids. V lost 4 bases to trimming and J lost 12 bases, with 16 bases between them. CDR1 and CDR2 from the germline V gene are SGHTA and FQGTGA.

CDR3 loop: CSVILGHLSSGANVLTF. The DNA for the CDR3 is TGCAGCGTTATACTGGGCCACCTCAGCTCTGGGGCCAACGTCCTGACTTTC. V is TRBV29-1 and J is TRBJ2-6, with no clear D. CDR3 size: 17 residues. CDR1 is SQVTM, CDR2 ANQGSEA, per germline. V dropped 5 bases and J dropped 0 bases, with 17 bases sitting between them.

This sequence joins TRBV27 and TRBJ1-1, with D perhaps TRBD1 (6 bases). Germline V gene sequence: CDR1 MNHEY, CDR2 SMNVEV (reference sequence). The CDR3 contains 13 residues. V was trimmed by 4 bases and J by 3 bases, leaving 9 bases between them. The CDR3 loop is CASSYRVYTEAFF. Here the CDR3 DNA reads TGTGCCAGCAGTTACAGGGTTTACACTGAAGCTTTCTTT.

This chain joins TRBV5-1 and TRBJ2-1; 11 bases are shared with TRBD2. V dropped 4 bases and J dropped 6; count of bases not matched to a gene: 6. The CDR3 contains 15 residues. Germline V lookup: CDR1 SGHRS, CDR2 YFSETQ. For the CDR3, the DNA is TGCGCCAGCAGCGTACTAGCGGGGGCCTCCAATGAGCAGTTCTTC. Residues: CASSVLAGASNEQFF.

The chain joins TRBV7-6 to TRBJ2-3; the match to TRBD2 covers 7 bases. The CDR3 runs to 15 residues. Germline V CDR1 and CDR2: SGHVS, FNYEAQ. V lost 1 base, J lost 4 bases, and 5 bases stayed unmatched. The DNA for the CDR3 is TGTGCCAGCAGCTTAGGAGGGAGCGGGGCAGATACGCAGTATTTT. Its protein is CASSLGGSGADTQYF.

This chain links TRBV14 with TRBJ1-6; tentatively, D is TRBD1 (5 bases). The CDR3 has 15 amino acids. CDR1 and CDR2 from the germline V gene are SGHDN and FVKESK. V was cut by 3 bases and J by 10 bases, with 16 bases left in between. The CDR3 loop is CASSHTRGVGSPLHF. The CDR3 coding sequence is TGTGCCAGCAGCCATACTCGGGGGGTGGGATCACCCCTCCACTTT.

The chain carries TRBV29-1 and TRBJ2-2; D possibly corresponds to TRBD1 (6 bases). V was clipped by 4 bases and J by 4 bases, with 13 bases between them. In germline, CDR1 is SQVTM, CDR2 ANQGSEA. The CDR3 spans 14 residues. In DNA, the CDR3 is TGCAGCGTTGTTTCAGGGGTAGGCACCGGGGAGCTGTTTTTT. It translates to CSVVSGVGTGELFF.